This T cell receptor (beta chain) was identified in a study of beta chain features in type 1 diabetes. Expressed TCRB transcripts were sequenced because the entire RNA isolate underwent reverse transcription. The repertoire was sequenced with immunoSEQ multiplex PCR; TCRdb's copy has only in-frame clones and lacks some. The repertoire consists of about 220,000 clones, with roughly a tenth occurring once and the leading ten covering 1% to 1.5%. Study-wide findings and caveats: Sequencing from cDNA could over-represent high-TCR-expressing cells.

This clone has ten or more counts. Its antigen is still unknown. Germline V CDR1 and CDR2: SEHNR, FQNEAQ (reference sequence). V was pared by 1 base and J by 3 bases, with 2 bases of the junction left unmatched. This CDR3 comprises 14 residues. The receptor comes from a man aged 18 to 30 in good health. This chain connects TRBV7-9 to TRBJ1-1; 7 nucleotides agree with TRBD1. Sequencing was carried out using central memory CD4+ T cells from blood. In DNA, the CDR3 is TGTGCCAGCAGCTTAGTCAGGGGGGACACTGAAGCTTTCTTT. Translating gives CASSLVRGDTEAFF.